The 15 T cell receptor beta chains below come from one sample, sequenced in a study of shared clonotypes between healthy human individuals. CD8 cells regarded as naive lacked CD45RO, were positively chosen for CCR7, and omitted terminally differentiated effector memory CD45RA+ cells. Clones were sequenced by immunoSEQ multiplex PCR, and TCRdb holds only the in-frame ones, with some missing. The sample records about 2.2 million clones, 90% to 95% being singletons. The sequenced sample was naive CD8+ T cells from PBMCs. The receptors were gathered from a man between 18 and 29 years old in good health. Some clones in this sample may be carry-over from other donors' samples.

This clone was counted a single time. The chain links TRBV11-2 to TRBJ2-2, with TRBD2 identical over 10 bases. The CDR3 consists of 15 residues. Germline V gene sequence: CDR1 SGHAT, CDR2 FQNNGV. V trimming: 6 bases; J trimming: 1 base; junction bases outside the gene matches: 2. The CDR3 nucleotides are TGTGCCAGCAGATGGACTAGCGGGAACACCGGGGAGCTGTTTTTT. Translated: CASRWTSGNTGELFF.

V is TRBV6-5 and J is TRBJ2-7; D call uncertain. CDR3 length equals 14 residues. CDR1 is MNHEY, CDR2 SVGAGI, per germline. The germline V and J ends were trimmed by 0 bases and 3 bases, with 9 bases remaining between them. The CDR3 nucleotides are TGTGCCAGCAGTTACTCGGGCGTAATCTACGAGCAGTACTTC. Translated, it gives CASSYSGVIYEQYF.

The chain is built from TRBV6-5 and TRBJ2-1; 9 nucleotides agree with TRBD2. V dropped 6 bases and J dropped 4; count of bases not matched to a gene: 7. The length of the CDR3 is 15 residues. Germline CDR1 MNHEY, CDR2 SVGAGI. The CDR3 DNA sequence: TGTGCCAGCAGCGTAGCGGGAGAAGGGTACAATGAGCAGTTCTTC. It specifies CASSVAGEGYNEQFF.

The chain couples TRBV7-9 to TRBJ2-5; TRBD2 is a possible D gene (6 bases). CDR1 is SEHNR, CDR2 FQNEAQ, per germline (reference sequence). The CDR3 runs 16 residues. With 1 base removed from V and 6 bases from J, the gap between germline ends came to 18 bases. The CDR3 region has the DNA TGTGCCAGCAGCTTAGATTGGGTCGGGAGTTTTAAGACCCAGTACTTC. This gives the protein CASSLDWVGSFKTQYF.

With regard to this clone: A read error may produce the germline difference seen at one junction end. The chain carries TRBV7-3 and TRBJ2-1, with 9 nucleotides matching TRBD2. This CDR3 is 14 amino acids long. CDR1 and CDR2 (germline): SGHTA, FQGTGA. The CDR3 loop is CATSGGGRANEQFF. The CDR3 DNA reads TGTGCCACCAGCGGGGGCGGGAGGGCAAATGAGCAGTTCTTC.

V usage is TRBV15 and J usage is TRBJ1-2; 11 bases map to TRBD1. Germline assignment: CDR1 LNHNV and CDR2 YYDKDF (reference sequence). Trimming at V came to 4 bases and at J to 2 bases, leaving 3 bases not matched to a gene. The CDR3 has 15 residues. CDR3 sequence reads: CATSTGTGGNYGYTF. Written as DNA, the CDR3 is TGTGCCACCAGCACGGGGACAGGGGGGAACTATGGCTACACCTTC.

The chain uses TRBV28 and TRBJ2-1; weak D call: TRBD1 (7 bases). The germline V gene encodes CDR1 MDHEN and CDR2 SYDVKM. The V end was cut by 6 bases, the J end by 7 bases, with 19 bases between. This CDR3 is built from 15 residues. The CDR3 DNA sequence: TGTGCCAGCAGCTGGGCAGGGGGGCTGTGGAATGAGCAGTTCTTC. Translating it yields CASSWAGGLWNEQFF.

Concerning this clone itself: Other DNA variants within this sample encode the same CDR3. The chain carries TRBV27 and TRBJ2-7; 7 bases fit TRBD2. Trimming took 3 bases from V and 0 from J; bases not matched to a gene: 2. This CDR3 spans 14 amino acids. Germline CDR1 MNHEY, CDR2 SMNVEV (reference sequence). This CDR3 is CASSLGGSSYEQYF. Written as DNA, the CDR3 is TGTGCCAGCAGTTTGGGCGGGAGCTCCTACGAGCAGTACTTC.

The chain combines TRBV27 with TRBJ2-5, with a tentative D call TRBD1 (6 bases). V lost 2 bases and J 0 bases, leaving 7 bases between the germline ends. Germline CDR1 reads MNHEY; CDR2 reads SMNVEV (reference sequence). The CDR3 totals 14 residues. In DNA, the CDR3 is TGTGCCAGCAGTTTACAGGGGAACCAAGAGACCCAGTACTTC. Protein sequence: CASSLQGNQETQYF.

This clone showed up just once. The same CDR3 arises from other DNA sequences in this sample as well. This chain joins TRBV27 and TRBJ2-7; TRBD2 is a possible D gene (6 bases). The CDR3 is 15 residues long. Germline CDR1 MNHEY, CDR2 SMNVEV (reference sequence). V gave up 0 bases and J gave up 2 bases, with 11 bases separating them. The CDR3 coding sequence is TGTGCCAGCAGTTTATCGGGGGGAGCCCCCTACGAGCAGTACTTC. Residues: CASSLSGGAPYEQYF.

The V gene is TRBV28, the J gene TRBJ2-7; a possible D gene is TRBD1 (5 bases). Trimming stripped 2 bases from V and 2 bases from J, with 10 bases between. Germline V lookup: CDR1 MDHEN, CDR2 SYDVKM. The CDR3 totals 14 residues. CDR3 amino acids: CASSLGRATYEQYF. The DNA of the CDR3 is TGTGCCAGCAGTTTAGGCAGGGCAACCTACGAGCAGTACTTC.

This chain joins TRBV29-1 and TRBJ1-4; the D gene is possibly TRBD1 (5 bases). Between the trimmed V and J ends, which lost 4 bases and 4 bases, there was a span of 10 bases. The CDR3 contains 13 residues. Germline lookup yields CDR1 SQVTM and CDR2 ANQGSEA. DNA of the CDR3: TGCAGCGTTGCGGCAGACAGTAATGAAAAACTGTTTTTT. Its protein product is CSVAADSNEKLFF.

This clone occurred a few times. The chain joins TRBV29-1 to TRBJ1-2; D call uncertain. CDR1 is SQVTM, CDR2 ANQGSEA, per germline. The V end lost 3 bases, the J end lost 3 bases, and 20 bases lay between the germline ends. The CDR3 covers 16 residues. CDR3 DNA: TGCAGCGTTGATGTCACGCAGACGGGGTCCGACTATGGCTACACCTTC. It yields the protein CSVDVTQTGSDYGYTF.

The chain combines TRBV10-1 with TRBJ2-2; 8 bases fit TRBD1. Trimming at V came to 11 bases and at J to 1 base, leaving 3 bases not matched to a gene. CDR3 length: 13 residues. Germline V gene data show CDR1 as WNHNN and CDR2 as SYGVQD (reference sequence). CDR3 coding DNA: TGCGCCGGACAGGGATTGAACACCGGGGAGCTGTTTTTT. Its protein is CAGQGLNTGELFF.

The chain uses TRBV28 and TRBJ2-1; TRBD2 matches at 13 bases. The V gene end was trimmed by 5 bases and the J gene end by 7 bases; junction bases not matched to a gene: 5. From germline, CDR1 is MDHEN and CDR2 SYDVKM. This CDR3 contains 15 residues. CDR3 nucleotide sequence: TGTGCCAGCAGTCATGGACTAGCGGGAGATAATGAGCAGTTCTTC. This encodes CASSHGLAGDNEQFF.